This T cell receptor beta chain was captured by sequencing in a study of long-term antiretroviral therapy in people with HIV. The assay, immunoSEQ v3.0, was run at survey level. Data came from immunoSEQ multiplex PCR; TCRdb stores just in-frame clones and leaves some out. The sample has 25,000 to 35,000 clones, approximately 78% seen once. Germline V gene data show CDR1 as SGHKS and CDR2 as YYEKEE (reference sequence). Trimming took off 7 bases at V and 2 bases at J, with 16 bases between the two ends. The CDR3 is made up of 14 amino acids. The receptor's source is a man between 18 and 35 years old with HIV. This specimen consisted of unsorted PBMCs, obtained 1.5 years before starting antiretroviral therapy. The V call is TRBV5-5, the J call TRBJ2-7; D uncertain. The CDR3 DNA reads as TGTGCCAGCGCCCCGGCCACAGTCGCCTACGAGCAGTACTTC. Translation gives CASAPATVAYEQYF.